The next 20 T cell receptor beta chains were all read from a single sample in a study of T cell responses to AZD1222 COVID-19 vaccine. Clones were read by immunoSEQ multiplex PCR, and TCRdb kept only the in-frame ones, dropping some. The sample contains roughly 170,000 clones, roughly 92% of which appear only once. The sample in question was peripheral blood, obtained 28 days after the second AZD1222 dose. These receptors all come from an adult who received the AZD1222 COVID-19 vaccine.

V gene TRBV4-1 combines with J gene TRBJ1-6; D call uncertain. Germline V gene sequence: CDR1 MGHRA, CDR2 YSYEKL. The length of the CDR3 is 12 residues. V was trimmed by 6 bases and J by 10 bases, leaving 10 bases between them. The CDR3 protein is CASRGEGSPLHF. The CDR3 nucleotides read TGCGCCAGCAGAGGAGAGGGATCACCCCTCCACTTT.

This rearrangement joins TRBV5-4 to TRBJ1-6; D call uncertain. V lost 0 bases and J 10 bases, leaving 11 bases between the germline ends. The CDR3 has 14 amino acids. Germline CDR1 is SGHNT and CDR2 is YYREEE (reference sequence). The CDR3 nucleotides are TGTGCCAGCAGCTTGGCGTCGACTAGATCACCCCTCCACTTT. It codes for CASSLASTRSPLHF.

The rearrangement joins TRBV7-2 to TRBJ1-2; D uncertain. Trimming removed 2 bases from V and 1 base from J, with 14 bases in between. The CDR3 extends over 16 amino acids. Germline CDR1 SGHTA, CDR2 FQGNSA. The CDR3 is CASSLISRRNNYGYTF. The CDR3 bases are TGTGCCAGCAGCTTAATTTCCAGGAGAAATAACTATGGCTACACCTTC.

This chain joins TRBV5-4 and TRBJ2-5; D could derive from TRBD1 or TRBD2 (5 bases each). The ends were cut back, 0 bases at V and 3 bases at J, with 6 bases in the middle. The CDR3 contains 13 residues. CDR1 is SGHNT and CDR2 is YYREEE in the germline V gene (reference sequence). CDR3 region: CASSLGGEETQYF. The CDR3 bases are TGTGCCAGCAGCTTGGGAGGGGAAGAGACCCAGTACTTC. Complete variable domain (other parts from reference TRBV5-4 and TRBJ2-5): ETGVTQSPTHLIKTRGQQVTLRCSSQSGHNTVSWYQQALGQGPQFIFQYYREEENGRGNFPPRFSGLQFPNYSSELNVNALELDDSALYLCASSLGGEETQYFGPGTRLLVL.

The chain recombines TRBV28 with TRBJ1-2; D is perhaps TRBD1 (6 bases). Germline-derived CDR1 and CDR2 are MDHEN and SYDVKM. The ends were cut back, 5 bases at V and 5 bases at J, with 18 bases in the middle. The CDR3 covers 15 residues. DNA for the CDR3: TGTGCCAGCAGTGCCCCAGGACAGTCCGTATATGGCTACACCTTC. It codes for CASSAPGQSVYGYTF.

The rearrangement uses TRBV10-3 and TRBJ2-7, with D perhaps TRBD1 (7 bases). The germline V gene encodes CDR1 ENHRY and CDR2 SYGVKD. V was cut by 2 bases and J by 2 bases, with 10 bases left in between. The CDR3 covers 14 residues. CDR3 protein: CAISEVRGAYEQYF. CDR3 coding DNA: TGTGCCATCAGTGAGGTCAGGGGGGCCTACGAGCAGTACTTC.

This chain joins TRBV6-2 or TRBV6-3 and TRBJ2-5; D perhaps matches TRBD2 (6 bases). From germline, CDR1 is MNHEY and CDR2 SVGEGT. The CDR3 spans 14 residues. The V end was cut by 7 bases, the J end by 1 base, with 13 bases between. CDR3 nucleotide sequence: TGTGCCAGCACCCCGCCCGGGGGCCAAGAGACCCAGTACTTC. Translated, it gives CASTPPGGQETQYF.

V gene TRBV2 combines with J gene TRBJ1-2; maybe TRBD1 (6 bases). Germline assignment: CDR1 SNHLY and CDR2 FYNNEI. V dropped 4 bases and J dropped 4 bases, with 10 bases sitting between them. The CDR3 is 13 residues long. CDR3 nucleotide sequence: TGTGCCAGCAGTGTTCGGACAGTCTATGGCTACACCTTC. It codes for CASSVRTVYGYTF.

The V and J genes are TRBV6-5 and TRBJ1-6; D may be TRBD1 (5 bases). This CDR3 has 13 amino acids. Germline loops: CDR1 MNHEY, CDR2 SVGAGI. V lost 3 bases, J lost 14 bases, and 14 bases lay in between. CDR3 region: CASSYQGSDALHF. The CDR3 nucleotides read TGTGCCAGCAGTTATCAGGGTAGCGATGCCCTCCACTTT.

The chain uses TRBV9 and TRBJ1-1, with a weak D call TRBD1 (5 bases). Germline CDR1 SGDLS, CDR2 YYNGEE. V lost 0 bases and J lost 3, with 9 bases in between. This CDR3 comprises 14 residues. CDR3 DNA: TGTGCCAGCAGCGTAGGGGGCCGGGACACTGAAGCTTTCTTT. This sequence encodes CASSVGGRDTEAFF.

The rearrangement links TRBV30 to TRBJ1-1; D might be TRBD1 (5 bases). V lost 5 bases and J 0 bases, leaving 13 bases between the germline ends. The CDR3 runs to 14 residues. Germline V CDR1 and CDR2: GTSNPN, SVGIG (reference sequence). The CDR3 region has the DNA TGTGCCTGGGCTTCAGGGCGACTGAACACTGAAGCTTTCTTT. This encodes CAWASGRLNTEAFF.

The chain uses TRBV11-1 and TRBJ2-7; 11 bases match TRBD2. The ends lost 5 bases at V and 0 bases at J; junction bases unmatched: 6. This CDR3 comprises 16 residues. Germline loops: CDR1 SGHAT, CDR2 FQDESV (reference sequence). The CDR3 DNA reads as TGTGCCAGCAGCGTAACTAGCGGGGGCGTCTCCTACGAGCAGTACTTC. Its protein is CASSVTSGGVSYEQYF.

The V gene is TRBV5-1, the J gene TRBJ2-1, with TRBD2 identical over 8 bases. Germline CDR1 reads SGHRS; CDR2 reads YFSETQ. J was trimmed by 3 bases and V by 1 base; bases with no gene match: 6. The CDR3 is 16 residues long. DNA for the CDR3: TGCGCCAGCAGCTTGAACTCCGGGACTAGCTACAATGAGCAGTTCTTC. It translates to CASSLNSGTSYNEQFF.

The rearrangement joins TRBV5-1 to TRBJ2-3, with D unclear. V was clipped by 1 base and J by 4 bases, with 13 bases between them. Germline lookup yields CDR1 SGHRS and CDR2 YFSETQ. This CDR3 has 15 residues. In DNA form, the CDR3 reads TGCGCCAGCAGCTTGAGTATTGGTGGACCAGATACGCAGTATTTT. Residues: CASSLSIGGPDTQYF.

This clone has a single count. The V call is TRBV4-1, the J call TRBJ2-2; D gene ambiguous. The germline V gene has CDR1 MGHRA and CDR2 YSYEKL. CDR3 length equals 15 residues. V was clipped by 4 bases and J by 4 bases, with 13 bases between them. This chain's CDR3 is CASSLRPGLTGELFF. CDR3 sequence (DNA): TGCGCCAGCAGCCTACGCCCGGGCCTCACCGGGGAGCTGTTTTTT.

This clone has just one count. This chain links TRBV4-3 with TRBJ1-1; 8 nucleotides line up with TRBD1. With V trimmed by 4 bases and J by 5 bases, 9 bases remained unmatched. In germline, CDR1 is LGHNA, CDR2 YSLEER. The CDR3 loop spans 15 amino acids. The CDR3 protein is CASSPRTGYRTEAFF. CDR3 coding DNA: TGCGCCAGCAGCCCACGGACAGGGTATCGGACTGAAGCTTTCTTT.

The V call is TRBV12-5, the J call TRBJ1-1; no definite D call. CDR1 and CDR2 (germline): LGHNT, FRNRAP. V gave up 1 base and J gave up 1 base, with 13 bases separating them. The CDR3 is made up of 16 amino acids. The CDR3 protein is CASGLAPHPANTEAFF. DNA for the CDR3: TGTGCTAGTGGTTTGGCCCCCCATCCAGCGAACACTGAAGCTTTCTTT.

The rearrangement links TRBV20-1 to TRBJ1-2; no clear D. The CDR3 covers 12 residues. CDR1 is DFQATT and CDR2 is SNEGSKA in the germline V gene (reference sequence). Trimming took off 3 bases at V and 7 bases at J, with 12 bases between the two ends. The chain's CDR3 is CSASWGIRGYTF. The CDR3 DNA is TGCAGTGCTAGTTGGGGAATCCGTGGCTACACCTTC.

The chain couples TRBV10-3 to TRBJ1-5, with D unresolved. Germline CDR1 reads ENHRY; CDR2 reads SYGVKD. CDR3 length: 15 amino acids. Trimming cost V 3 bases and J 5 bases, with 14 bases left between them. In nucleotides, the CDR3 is TGTGCCATCAGTGAAGGAGACTTTGCCCATCAGCCCCAGCATTTT. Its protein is CAISEGDFAHQPQHF.

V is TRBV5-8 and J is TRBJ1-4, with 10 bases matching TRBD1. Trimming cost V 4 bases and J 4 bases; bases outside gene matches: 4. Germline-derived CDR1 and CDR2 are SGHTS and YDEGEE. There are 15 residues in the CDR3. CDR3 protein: CASSDRGLFNEKLFF. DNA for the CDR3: TGTGCCAGCAGCGACAGGGGGCTGTTTAATGAAAAACTGTTTTTT.